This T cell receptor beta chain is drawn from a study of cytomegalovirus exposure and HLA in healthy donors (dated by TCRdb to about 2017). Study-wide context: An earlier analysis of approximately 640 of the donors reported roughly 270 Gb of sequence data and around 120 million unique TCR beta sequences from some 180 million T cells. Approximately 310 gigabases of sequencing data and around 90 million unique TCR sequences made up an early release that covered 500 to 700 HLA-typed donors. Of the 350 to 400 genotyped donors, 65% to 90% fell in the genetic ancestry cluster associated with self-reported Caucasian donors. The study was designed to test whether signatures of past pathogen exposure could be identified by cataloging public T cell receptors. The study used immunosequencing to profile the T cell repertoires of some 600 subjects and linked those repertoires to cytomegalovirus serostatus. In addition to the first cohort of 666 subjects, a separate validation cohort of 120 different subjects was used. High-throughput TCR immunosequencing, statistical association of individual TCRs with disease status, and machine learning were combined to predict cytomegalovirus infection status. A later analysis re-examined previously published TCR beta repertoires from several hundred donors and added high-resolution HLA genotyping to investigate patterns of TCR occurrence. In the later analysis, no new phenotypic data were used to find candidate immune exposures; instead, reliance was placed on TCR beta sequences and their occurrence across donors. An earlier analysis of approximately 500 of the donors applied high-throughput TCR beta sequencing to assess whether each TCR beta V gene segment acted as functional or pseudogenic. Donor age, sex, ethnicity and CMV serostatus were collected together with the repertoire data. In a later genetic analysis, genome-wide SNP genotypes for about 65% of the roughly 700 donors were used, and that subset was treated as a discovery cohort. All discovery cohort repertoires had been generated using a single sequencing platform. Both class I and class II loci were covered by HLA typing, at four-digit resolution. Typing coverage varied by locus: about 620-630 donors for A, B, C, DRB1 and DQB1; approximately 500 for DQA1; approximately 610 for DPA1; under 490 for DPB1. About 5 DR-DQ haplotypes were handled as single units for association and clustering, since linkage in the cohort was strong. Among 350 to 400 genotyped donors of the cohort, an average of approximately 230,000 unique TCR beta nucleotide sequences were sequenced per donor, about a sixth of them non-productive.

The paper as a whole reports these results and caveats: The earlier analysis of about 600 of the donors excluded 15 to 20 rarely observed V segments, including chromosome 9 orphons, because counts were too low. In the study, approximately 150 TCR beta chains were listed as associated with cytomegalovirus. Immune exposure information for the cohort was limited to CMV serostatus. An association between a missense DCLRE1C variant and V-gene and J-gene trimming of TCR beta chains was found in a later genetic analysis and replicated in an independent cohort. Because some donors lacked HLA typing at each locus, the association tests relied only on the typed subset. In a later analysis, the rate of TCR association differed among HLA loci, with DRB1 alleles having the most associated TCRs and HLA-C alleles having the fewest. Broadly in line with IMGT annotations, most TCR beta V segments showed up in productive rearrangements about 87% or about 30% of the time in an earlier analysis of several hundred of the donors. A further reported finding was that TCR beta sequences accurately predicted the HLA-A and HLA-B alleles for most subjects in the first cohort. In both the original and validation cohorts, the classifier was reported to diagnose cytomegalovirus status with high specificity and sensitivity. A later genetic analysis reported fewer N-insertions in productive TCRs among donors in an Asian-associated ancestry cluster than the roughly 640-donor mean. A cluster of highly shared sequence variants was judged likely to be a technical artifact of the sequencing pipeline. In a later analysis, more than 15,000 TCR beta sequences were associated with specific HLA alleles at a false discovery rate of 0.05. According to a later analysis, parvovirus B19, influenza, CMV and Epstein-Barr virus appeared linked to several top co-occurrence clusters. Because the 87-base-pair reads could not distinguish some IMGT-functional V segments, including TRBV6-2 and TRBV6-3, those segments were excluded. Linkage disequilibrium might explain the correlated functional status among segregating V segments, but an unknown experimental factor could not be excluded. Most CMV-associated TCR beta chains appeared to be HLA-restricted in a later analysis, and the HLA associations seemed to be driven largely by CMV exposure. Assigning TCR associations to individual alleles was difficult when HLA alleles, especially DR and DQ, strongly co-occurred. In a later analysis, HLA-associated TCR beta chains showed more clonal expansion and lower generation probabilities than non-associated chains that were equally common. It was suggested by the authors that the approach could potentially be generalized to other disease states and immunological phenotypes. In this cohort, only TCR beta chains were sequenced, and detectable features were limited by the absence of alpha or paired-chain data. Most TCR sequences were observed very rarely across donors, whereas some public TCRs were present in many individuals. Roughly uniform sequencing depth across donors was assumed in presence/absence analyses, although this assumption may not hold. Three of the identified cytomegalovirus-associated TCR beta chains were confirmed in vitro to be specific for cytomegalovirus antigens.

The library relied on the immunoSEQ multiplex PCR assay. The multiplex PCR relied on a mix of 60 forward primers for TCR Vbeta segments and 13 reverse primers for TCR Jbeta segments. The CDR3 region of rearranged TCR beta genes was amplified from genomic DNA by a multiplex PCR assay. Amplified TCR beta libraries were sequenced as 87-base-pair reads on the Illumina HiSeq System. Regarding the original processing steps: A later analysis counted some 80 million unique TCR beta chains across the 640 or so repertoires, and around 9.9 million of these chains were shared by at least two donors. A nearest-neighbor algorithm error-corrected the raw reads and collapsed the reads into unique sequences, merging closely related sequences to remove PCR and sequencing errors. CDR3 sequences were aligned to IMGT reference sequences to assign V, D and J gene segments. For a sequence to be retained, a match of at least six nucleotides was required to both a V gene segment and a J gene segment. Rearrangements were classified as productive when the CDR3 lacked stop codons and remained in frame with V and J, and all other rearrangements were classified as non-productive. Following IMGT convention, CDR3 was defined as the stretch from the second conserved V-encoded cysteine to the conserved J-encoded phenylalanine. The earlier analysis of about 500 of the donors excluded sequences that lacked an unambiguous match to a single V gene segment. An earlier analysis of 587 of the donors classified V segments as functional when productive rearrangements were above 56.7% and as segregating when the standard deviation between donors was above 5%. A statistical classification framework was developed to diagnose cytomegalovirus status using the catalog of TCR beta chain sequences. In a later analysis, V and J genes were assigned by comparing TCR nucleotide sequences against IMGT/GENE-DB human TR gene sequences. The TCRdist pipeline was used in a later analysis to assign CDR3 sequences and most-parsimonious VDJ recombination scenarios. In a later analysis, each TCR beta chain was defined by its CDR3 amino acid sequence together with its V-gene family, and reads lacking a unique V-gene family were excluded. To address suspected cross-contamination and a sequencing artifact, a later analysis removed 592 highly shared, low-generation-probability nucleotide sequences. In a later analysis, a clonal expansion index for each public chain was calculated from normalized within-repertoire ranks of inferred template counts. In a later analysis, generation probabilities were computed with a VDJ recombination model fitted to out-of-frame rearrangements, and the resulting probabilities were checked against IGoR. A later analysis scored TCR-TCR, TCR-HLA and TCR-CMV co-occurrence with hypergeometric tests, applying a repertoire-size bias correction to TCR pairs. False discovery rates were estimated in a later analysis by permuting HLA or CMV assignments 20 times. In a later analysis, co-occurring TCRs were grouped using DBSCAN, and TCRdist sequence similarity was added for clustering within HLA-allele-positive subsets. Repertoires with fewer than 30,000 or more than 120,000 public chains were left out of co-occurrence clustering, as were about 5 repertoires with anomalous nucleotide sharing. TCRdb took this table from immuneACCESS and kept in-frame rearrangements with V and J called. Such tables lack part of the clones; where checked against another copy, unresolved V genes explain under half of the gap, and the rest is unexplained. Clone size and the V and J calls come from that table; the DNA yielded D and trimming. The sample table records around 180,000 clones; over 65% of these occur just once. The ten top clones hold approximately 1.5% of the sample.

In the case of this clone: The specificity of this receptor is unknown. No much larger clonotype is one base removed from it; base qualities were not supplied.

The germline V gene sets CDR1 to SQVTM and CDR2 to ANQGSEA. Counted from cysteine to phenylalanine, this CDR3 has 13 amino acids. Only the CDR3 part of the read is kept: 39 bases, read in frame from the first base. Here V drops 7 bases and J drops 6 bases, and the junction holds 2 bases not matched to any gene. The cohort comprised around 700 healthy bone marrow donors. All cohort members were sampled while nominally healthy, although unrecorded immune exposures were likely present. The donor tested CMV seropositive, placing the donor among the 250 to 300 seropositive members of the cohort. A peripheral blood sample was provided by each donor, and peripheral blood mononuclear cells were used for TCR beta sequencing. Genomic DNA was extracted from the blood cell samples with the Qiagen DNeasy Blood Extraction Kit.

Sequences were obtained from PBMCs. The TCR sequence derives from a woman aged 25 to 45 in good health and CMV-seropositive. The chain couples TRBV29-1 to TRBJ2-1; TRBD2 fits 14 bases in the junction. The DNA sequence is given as TGCAGCGCAGGGACTAGCGGGGGCAATGAGCAGTTCTTC. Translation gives CSAGTSGGNEQFF.